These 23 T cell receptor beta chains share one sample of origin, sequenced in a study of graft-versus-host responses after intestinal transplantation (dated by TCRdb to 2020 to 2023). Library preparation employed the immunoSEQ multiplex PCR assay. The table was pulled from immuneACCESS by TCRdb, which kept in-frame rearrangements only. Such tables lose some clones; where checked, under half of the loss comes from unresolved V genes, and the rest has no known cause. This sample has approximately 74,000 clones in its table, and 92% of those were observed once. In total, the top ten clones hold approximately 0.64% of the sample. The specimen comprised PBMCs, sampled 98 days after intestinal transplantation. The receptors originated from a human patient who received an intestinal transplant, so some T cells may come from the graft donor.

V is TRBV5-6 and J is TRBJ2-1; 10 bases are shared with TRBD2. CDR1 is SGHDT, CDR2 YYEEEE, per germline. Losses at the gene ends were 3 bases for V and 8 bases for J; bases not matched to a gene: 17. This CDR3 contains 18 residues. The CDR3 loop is CASSSSPRGLAYLDEQFF. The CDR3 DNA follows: TGTGCCAGCAGCTCCTCCCCCCGGGGACTAGCGTATCTCGATGAGCAGTTCTTC.

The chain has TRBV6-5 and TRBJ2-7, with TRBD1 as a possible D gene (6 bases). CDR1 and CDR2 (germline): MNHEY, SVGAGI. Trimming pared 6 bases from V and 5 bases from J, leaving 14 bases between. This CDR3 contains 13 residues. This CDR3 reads CASRQTGIHEQYF. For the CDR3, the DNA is TGTGCCAGCAGGCAAACAGGGATTCACGAGCAGTACTTC.

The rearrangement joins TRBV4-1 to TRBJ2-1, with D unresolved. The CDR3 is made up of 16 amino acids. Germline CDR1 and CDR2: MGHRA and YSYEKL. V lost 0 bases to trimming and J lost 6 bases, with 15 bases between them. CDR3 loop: CASSQESPGSINEQFF. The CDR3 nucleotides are TGCGCCAGCAGCCAAGAAAGCCCGGGTAGTATCAATGAGCAGTTCTTC.

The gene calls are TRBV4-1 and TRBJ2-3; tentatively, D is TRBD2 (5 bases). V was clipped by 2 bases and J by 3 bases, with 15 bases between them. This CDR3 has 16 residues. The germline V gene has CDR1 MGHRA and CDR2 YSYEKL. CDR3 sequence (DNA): TGCGCCAGCAGCCAACCCCGAGAGGGTCGGACAGATACGCAGTATTTT. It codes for CASSQPREGRTDTQYF.

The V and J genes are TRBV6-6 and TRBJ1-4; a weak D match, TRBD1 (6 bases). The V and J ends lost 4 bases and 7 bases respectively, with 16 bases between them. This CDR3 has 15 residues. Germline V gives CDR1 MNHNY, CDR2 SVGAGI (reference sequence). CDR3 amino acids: CASSSLGGASEKLFF. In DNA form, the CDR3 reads TGTGCCAGCAGTTCCCTTGGGGGCGCGAGTGAAAAACTGTTTTTT.

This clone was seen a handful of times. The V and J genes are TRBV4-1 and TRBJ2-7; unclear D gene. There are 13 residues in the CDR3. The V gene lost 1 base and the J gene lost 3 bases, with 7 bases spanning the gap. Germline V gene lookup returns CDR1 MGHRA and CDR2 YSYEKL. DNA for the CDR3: TGCGCCAGCAGCCAAGGACCGTTCTACGAGCAGTACTTC. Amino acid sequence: CASSQGPFYEQYF.

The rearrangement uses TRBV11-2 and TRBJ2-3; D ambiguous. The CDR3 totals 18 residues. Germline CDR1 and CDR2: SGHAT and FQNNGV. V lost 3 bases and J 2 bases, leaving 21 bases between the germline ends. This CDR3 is CASSFQRKLGAATDTQYF. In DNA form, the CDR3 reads TGTGCCAGCAGCTTCCAACGGAAGCTAGGAGCCGCCACAGATACGCAGTATTTT.

DNA of the CDR3: TGTGCCAGCAGCCCTGGGCTCGGGAGGAGCTCCTATAATTCACCCCTCCACTTT. Amino acids: CASSPGLGRSSYNSPLHF. V is TRBV9 and J is TRBJ1-6; D is unresolved. V gave up 4 bases and J gave up 0 bases, with 17 bases separating them. CDR3 length equals 18 residues. The germline V gene has CDR1 SGDLS and CDR2 YYNGEE.

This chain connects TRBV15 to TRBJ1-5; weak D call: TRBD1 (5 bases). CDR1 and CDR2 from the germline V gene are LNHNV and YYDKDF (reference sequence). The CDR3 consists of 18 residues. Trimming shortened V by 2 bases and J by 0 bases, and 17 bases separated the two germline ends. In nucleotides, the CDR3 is TGTGCCACCAGCAGACGACTGCGAGGGGCTTATAGCAATCAGCCCCAGCATTTT. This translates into CATSRRLRGAYSNQPQHF.

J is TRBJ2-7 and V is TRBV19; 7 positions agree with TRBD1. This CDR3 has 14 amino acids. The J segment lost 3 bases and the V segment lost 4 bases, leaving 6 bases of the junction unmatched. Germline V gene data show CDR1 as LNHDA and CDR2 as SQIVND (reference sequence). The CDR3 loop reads CASSTGQARYEQYF. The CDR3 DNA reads TGTGCCAGTAGTACAGGACAGGCCCGCTACGAGCAGTACTTC.

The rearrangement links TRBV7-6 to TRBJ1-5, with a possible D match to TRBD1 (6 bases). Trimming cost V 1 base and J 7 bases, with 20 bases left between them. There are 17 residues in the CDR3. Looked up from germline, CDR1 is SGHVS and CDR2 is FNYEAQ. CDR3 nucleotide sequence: TGTGCCAGCAGCTTAGACCCCCAGGACAGTTCGAACCAGCCCCAGCATTTT. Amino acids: CASSLDPQDSSNQPQHF.

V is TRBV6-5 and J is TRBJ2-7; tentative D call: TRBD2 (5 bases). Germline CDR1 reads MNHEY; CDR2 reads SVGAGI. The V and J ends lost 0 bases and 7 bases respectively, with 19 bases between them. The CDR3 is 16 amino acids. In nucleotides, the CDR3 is TGTGCCAGCAGTTACTCGAGGGAAGCACAAATGGGGGAGCAGTACTTC. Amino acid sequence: CASSYSREAQMGEQYF.

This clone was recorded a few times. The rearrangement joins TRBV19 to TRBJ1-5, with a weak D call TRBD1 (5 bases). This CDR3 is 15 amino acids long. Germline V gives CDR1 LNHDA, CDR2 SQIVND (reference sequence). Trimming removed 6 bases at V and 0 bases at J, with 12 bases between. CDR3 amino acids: CASSWDGYSNQPQHF. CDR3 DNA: TGTGCCAGTAGCTGGGACGGTTATAGCAATCAGCCCCAGCATTTT.

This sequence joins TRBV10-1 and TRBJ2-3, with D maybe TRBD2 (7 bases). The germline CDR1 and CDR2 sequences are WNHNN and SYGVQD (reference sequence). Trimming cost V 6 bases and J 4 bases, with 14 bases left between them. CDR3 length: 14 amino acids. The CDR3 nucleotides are TGCGCCAGCAGCTACGGGGGGCCCGCAGATACGCAGTATTTT. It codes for CASSYGGPADTQYF.

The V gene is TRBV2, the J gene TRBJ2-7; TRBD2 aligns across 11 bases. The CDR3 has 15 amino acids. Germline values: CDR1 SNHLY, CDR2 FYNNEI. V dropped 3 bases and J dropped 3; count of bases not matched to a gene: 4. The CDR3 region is CASSDPLAGGYEQYF. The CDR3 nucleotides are TGTGCCAGCAGTGACCCCCTAGCGGGGGGCTACGAGCAGTACTTC.

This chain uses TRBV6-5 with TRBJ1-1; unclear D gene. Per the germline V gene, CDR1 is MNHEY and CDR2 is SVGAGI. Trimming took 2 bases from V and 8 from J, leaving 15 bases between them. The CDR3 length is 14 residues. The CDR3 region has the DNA TGTGCCAGCAGTTACGGTCAGGCCCCGCGCGAAGCTTTCTTT. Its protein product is CASSYGQAPREAFF.

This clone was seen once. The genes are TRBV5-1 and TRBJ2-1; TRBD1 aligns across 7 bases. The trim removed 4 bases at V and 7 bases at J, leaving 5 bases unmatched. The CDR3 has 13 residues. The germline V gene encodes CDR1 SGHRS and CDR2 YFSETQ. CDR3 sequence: CASSQGQSNEQFF. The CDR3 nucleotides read TGCGCCAGCAGCCAGGGACAGTCGAATGAGCAGTTCTTC.

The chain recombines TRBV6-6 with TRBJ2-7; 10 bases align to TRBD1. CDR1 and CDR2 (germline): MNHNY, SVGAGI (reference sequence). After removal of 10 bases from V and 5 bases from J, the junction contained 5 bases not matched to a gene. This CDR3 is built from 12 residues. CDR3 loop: CATRTGGNEQYF. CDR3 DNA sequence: TGTGCCACCCGGACAGGGGGGAACGAGCAGTACTTC.

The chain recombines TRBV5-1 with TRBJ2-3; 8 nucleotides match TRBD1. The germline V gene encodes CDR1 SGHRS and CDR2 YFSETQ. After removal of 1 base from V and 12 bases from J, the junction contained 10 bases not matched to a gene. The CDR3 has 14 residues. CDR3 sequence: CASSLRVGQGAQYF. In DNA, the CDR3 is TGCGCCAGCAGCTTGAGAGTAGGGCAGGGGGCTCAGTATTTT.

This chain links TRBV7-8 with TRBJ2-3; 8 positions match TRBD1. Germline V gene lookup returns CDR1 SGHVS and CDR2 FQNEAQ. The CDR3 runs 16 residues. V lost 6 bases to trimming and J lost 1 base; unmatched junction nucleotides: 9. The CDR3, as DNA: TGTGCCAGCAGGATTCCCCCGGACAGGGGCACAGATACGCAGTATTTT. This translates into CASRIPPDRGTDTQYF. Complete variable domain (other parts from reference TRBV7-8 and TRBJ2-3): GAGVSQSPRYKVAKRGQDVALRCDPISGHVSLFWYQQALGQGPEFLTYFQNEAQLDKSGLPSDRFFAERPEGSVSTLKIQRTQQEDSAVYLCASRIPPDRGTDTQYFGPGTRLTVL.

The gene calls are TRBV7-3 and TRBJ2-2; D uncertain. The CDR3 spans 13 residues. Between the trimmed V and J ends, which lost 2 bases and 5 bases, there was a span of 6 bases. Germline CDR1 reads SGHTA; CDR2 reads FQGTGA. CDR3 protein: CASSLAETGELFF. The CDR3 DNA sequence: TGTGCCAGCAGCTTAGCTGAGACCGGGGAGCTGTTTTTT. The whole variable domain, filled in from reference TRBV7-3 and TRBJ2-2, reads GAGVSQTPSNKVTEKGKYVELRCDPISGHTALYWYRQSLGQGPEFLIYFQGTGAADDSGLPNDRFFAVRPEGSVSTLKIQRTERGDSAVYLCASSLAETGELFFGEGSRLTVL.

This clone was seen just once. In nucleotides, the CDR3 is TGTGCCAGCAGTGAACGGACAGGCTCAACAGATACGCAGTATTTT. It encodes CASSERTGSTDTQYF. The chain is built from TRBV2 and TRBJ2-3, with 7 nucleotides matching TRBD1. Germline V gene data show CDR1 as SNHLY and CDR2 as FYNNEI. The CDR3 extends over 15 amino acids. The V gene end was trimmed by 2 bases and the J gene end by 3 bases; junction bases not matched to a gene: 5. Full variable domain (remainder filled in from reference TRBV2 and TRBJ2-3): EPEVTQTPSHQVTQMGQEVILRCVPISNHLYFYWYRQILGQKVEFLVSFYNNEISEKSEIFDDQFSVERPDGSNFTLKIRSTKLEDSAMYFCASSERTGSTDTQYFGPGTRLTVL.

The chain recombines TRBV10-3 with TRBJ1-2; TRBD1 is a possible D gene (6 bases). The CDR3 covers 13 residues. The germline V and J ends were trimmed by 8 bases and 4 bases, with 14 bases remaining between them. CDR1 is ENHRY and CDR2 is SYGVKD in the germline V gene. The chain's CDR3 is CAIQERGSYGYTF. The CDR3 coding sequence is TGTGCCATCCAAGAGAGGGGGTCCTATGGCTACACCTTC.